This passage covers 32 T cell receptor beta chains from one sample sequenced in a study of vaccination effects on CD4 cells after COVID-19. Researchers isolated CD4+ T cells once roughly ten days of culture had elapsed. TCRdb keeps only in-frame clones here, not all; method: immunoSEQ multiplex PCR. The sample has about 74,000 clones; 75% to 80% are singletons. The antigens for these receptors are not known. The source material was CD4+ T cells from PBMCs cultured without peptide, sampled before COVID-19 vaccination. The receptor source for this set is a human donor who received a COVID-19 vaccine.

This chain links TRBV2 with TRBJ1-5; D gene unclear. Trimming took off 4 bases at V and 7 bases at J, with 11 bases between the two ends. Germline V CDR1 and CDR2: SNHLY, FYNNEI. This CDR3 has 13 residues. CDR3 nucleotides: TGTGCCAGCAGTGTGATTGAGGGACAGCCCCAGCATTTT. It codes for CASSVIEGQPQHF. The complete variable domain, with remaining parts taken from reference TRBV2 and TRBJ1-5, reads EPEVTQTPSHQVTQMGQEVILRCVPISNHLYFYWYRQILGQKVEFLVSFYNNEISEKSEIFDDQFSVERPDGSNFTLKIRSTKLEDSAMYFCASSVIEGQPQHFGDGTRLSIL.

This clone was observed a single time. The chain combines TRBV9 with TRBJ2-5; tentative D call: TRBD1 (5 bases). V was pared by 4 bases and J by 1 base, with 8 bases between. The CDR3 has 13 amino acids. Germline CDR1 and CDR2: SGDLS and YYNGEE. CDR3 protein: CASSWGSQETQYF. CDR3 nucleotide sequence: TGTGCCAGCAGCTGGGGCAGCCAAGAGACCCAGTACTTC.

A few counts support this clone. CDR3 DNA sequence: TGTGCCAGCAGCCTCACAGGGCCCACTGAAGCTTTCTTT. It encodes CASSLTGPTEAFF. The rearrangement joins TRBV7-2 to TRBJ1-1; possibly TRBD1 for D (6 bases). Germline assignment: CDR1 SGHTA and CDR2 FQGNSA. The CDR3 has 13 residues. V lost 5 bases and J lost 4, with 11 bases in between.

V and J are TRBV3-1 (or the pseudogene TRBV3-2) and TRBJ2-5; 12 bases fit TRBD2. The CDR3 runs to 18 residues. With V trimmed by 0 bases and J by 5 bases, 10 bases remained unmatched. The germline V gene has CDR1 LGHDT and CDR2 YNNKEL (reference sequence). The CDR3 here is CASSQEWLAGGPGETQYF. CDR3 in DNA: TGTGCCAGCAGCCAAGAGTGGCTAGCGGGGGGGCCCGGTGAGACCCAGTACTTC.

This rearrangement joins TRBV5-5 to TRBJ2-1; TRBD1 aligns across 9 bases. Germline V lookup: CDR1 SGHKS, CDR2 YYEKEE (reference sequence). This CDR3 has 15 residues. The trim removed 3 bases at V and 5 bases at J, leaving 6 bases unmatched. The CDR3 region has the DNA TGTGCCAGCAGCTCGGGACAGGGCATAGACAATGAGCAGTTCTTC. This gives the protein CASSSGQGIDNEQFF. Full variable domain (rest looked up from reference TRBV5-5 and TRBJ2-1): DAGVTQSPTHLIKTRGQQVTLRCSPISGHKSVSWYQQVLGQGPQFIFQYYEKEERGRGNFPDRFSARQFPNYSSELNVNALLLGDSALYLCASSSGQGIDNEQFFGPGTRLTVL.

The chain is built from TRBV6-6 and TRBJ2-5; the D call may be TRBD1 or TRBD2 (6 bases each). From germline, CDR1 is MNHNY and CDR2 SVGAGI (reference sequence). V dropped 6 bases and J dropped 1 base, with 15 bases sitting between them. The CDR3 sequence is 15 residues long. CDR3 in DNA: TGTGCCAGCAGCCCGGGGGCCAGCGGCCAAGAGACCCAGTACTTC. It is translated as CASSPGASGQETQYF.

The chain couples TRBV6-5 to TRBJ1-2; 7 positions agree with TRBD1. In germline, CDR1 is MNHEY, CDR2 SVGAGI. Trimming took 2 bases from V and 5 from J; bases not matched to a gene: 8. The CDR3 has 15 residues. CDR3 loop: CASSYTPGQKYGYTF. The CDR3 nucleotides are TGTGCCAGCAGTTACACGCCGGGACAGAAGTATGGCTACACCTTC.

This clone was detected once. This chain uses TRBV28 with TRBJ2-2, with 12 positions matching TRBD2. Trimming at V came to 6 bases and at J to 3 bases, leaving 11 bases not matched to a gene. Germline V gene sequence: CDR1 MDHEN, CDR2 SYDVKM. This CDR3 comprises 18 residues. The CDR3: CASSSGGLAGWDTGELFF. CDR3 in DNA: TGTGCCAGCAGCTCCGGAGGACTAGCGGGGTGGGACACCGGGGAGCTGTTTTTT.

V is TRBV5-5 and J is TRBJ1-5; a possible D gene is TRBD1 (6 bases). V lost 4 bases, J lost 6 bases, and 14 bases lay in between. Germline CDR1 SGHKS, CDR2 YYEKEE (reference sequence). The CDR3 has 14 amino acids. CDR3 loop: CASSTGTFGQPQHF. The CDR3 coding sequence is TGTGCCAGCAGCACCGGGACATTTGGTCAGCCCCAGCATTTT. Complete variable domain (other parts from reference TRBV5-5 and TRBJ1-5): DAGVTQSPTHLIKTRGQQVTLRCSPISGHKSVSWYQQVLGQGPQFIFQYYEKEERGRGNFPDRFSARQFPNYSSELNVNALLLGDSALYLCASSTGTFGQPQHFGDGTRLSIL.

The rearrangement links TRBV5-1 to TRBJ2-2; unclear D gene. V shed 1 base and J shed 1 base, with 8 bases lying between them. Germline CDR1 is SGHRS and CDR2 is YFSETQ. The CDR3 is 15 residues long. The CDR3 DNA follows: TGCGCCAGCAGCTTGTTGGCGGTGAACACCGGGGAGCTGTTTTTT. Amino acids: CASSLLAVNTGELFF.

The CDR3 DNA reads TGTGCCAGCTCAACAGGGGGCGGCTCTGGAAACACCATATATTTT. This codes for CASSTGGGSGNTIYF. The V call is TRBV18, the J call TRBJ1-3, with 9 bases matching TRBD1. CDR1 is KGHSH and CDR2 is LQKENI in the germline V gene. The junction had 2 bases not matched to a gene; V was cut back by 5 bases and J by 0 bases. The CDR3 contains 15 residues. The whole variable domain, remainder taken from reference TRBV18 and TRBJ1-3, is NAGVMQNPRHLVRRRGQEARLRCSPMKGHSHVYWYRQLPEEGLKFMVYLQKENIIDESGMPKERFSAEFPKEGPSILRIQQVVRGDSAAYFCASSTGGGSGNTIYFGEGSWLTVV.

The CDR3: CAWSVSGGGETQYF. The CDR3 DNA reads TGTGCCTGGAGTGTATCGGGGGGTGGGGAGACCCAGTACTTC. The chain couples TRBV30 to TRBJ2-5; 7 positions agree with TRBD2. Germline CDR1 is GTSNPN and CDR2 is SVGIG (reference sequence). V gave up 0 bases and J gave up 5 bases; unmatched junction bases: 6. This CDR3 is 14 amino acids long.

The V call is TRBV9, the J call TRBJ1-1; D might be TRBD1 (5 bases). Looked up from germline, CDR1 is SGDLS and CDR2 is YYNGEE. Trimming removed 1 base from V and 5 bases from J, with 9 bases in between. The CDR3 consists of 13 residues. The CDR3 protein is CASSVSGMTEAFF. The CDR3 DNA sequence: TGTGCCAGCAGCGTATCAGGGATGACTGAAGCTTTCTTT.

The CDR3 is CASSRGTYDEKLFF. The DNA of the CDR3 is TGTGCCAGCAGTCGCGGGACATATGATGAAAAACTGTTTTTT. This sequence joins TRBV6-5 and TRBJ1-4, with D perhaps TRBD1 (6 bases). This CDR3 contains 14 residues. Per germline, CDR1 MNHEY and CDR2 SVGAGI. V lost 5 bases to trimming and J lost 6 bases, with 13 bases between them.

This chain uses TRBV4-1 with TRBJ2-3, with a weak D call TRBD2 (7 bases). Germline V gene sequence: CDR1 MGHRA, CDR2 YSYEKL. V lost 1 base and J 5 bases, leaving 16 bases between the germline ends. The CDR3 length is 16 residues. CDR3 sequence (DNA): TGCGCCAGCAGCCAAGCAGTCCGGGGAGGGGGAGATACGCAGTATTTT. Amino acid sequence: CASSQAVRGGGDTQYF.

The CDR3 nucleotides read TGTGCCAGCTCACCACAAGGGACAGGGGGTAAAGATACGCAGTATTTT. This encodes CASSPQGTGGKDTQYF. The chain combines TRBV18 with TRBJ2-3, with 11 nucleotides matching TRBD1. The CDR3 consists of 16 residues. Germline CDR1 KGHSH, CDR2 LQKENI. V shed 1 base and J 5 bases; nucleotides not matched to a gene: 5. The complete variable domain, with remaining parts taken from reference TRBV18 and TRBJ2-3, reads NAGVMQNPRHLVRRRGQEARLRCSPMKGHSHVYWYRQLPEEGLKFMVYLQKENIIDESGMPKERFSAEFPKEGPSILRIQQVVRGDSAAYFCASSPQGTGGKDTQYFGPGTRLTVL.

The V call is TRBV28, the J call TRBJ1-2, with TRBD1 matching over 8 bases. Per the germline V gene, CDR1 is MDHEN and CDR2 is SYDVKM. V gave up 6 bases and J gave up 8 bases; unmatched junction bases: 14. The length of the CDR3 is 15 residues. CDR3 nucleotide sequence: TGTGCCAGCAGCCTCACGTCGGGACAGGAGGGCGGCTACACCTTC. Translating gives CASSLTSGQEGGYTF.

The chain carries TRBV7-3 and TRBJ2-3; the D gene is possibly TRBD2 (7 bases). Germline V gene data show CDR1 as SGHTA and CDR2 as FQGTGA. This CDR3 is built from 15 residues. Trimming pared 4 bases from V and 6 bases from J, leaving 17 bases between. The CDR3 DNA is TGTGCCAGCAGCTCGGTTGGGGGGGGCCGGGATACGCAGTATTTT. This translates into CASSSVGGGRDTQYF.

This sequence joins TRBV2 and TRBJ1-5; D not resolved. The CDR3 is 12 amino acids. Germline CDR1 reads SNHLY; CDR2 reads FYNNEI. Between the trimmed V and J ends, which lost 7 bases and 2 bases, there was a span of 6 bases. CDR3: CASTRGNQPQHF. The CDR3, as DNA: TGTGCCAGCACTAGGGGCAATCAGCCCCAGCATTTT.

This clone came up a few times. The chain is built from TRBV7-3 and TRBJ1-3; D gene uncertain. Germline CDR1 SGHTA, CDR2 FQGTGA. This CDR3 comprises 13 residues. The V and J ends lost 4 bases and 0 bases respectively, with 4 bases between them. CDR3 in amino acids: CASSSRSGNTIYF. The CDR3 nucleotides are TGTGCCAGCAGCTCCCGCTCTGGAAACACCATATATTTT. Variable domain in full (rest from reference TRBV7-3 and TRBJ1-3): GAGVSQTPSNKVTEKGKYVELRCDPISGHTALYWYRQSLGQGPEFLIYFQGTGAADDSGLPNDRFFAVRPEGSVSTLKIQRTERGDSAVYLCASSSRSGNTIYFGEGSWLTVV.

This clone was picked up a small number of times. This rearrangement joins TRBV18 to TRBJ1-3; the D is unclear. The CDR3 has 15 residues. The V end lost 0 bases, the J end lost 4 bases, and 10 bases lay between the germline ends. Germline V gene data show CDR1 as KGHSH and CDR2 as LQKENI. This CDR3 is CASSPPSGVGNTIYF. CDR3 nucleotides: TGTGCCAGCTCACCACCGTCGGGTGTGGGAAACACCATATATTTT.

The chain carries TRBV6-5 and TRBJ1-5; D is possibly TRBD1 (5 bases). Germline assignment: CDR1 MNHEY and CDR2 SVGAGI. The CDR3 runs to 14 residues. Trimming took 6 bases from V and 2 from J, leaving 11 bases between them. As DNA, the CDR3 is TGTGCCAGCAGCCGCGGGGGGGGCAATCAGCCCCAGCATTTT. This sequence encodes CASSRGGGNQPQHF.

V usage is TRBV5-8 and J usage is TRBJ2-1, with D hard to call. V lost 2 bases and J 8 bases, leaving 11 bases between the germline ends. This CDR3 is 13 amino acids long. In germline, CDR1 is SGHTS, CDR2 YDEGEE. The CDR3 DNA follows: TGTGCCAGCAGCTTACTATCCAGCGATGAGCAGTTCTTC. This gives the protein CASSLLSSDEQFF.

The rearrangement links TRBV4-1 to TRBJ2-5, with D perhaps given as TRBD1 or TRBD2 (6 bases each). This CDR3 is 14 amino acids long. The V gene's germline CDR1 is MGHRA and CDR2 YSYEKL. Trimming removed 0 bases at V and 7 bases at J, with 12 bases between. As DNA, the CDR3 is TGCGCCAGCAGCCAAGATACGGGGGCGTTGACCCAGTACTTC. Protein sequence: CASSQDTGALTQYF.

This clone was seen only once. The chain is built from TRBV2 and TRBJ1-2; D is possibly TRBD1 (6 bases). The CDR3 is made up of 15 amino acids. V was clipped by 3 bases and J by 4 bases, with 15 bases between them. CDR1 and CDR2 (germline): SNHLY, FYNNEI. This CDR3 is CASSEGGGPGYGYTF. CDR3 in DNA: TGTGCCAGCAGTGAGGGTGGGGGGCCCGGCTATGGCTACACCTTC.

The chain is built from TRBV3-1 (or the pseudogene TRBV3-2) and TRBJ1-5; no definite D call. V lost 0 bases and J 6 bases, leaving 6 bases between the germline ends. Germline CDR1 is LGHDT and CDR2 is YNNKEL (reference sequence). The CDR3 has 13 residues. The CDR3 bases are TGTGCCAGCAGCCAAGATTATGGTCAGCCCCAGCATTTT. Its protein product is CASSQDYGQPQHF.

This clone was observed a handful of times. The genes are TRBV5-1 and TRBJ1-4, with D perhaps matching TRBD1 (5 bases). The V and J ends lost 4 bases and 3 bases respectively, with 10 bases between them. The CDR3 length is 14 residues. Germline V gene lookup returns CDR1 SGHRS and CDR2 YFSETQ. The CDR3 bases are TGCGCCAGCAGCGACGACAGCCCTAATGAAAAACTGTTTTTT. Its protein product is CASSDDSPNEKLFF.

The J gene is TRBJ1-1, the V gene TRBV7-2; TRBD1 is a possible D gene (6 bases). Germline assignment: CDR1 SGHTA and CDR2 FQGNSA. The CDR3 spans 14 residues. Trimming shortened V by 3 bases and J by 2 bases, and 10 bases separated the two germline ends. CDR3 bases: TGTGCCAGCAGCTTCCACAGGGCCAACACTGAAGCTTTCTTT. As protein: CASSFHRANTEAFF.

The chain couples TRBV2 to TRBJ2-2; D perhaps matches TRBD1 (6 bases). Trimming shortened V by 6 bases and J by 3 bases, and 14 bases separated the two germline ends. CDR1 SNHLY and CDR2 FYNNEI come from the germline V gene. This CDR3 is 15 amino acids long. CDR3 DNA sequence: TGTGCCAGCAGGCTAGGGGACACCGACACCGGGGAGCTGTTTTTT. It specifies CASRLGDTDTGELFF. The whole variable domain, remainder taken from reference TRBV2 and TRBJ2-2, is EPEVTQTPSHQVTQMGQEVILRCVPISNHLYFYWYRQILGQKVEFLVSFYNNEISEKSEIFDDQFSVERPDGSNFTLKIRSTKLEDSAMYFCASRLGDTDTGELFFGEGSRLTVL.

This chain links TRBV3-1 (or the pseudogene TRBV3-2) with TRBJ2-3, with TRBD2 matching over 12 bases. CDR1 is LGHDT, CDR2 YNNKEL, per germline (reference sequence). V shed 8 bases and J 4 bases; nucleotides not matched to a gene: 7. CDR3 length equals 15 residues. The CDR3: CASRLAGGIADTQYF. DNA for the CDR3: TGTGCCAGCCGGCTAGCGGGGGGGATCGCAGATACGCAGTATTTT.

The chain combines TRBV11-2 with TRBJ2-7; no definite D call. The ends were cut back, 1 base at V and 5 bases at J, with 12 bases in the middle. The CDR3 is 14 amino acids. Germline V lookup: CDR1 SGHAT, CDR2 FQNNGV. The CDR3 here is CASSLGEIGDEQYV. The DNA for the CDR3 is TGTGCCAGCAGCTTAGGAGAGATCGGCGACGAGCAGTACGTC.

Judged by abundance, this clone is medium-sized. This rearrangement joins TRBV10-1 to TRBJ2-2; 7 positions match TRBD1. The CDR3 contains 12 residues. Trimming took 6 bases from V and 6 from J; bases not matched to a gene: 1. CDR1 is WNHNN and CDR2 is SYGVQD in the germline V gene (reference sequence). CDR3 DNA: TGCGCCAGCAGAGGACAGGCCGGGGAGCTGTTTTTT. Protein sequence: CASRGQAGELFF.